Reported below is one T cell receptor (beta chain). What it binds is unknown. The CDR3 is made up of 15 amino acids. Trimming removed 5 bases from V and 5 bases from J; junction bases left unmatched: 10. Germline V gene lookup returns CDR1 SGHTA and CDR2 FQGTGA. Clones were read by immunoSEQ multiplex PCR, and TCRdb kept only the in-frame ones, dropping some. Of 65,000 to 85,000 clones in the sample, about 91% were seen once. The record originates from a study of OX40 agonist ivuxolimab in advanced cancers. Study results and caveats: At doses 0.1 to 3.0 mg/kg, CD4+ and CD8+ clones expanded.

The chain has TRBV7-3 and TRBJ1-2; 8 bases are a match to TRBD1. This receptor was taken from an adult with an advanced solid tumor such as melanoma, head and neck, liver or kidney cancer. Sequencing was performed on CD4+ or CD8+ T cells sorted from blood, taken in a trial of the OX40 agonist ivuxolimab. The CDR3 loop reads CASSPGQGPSYGYTF. DNA for the CDR3: TGTGCCAGCAGCCCTGGACAGGGACCGTCTTATGGCTACACCTTC.